The T cell receptor (beta chain) under discussion was sequenced for a study of immune evolution from preneoplasia to lung adenocarcinoma. Points from the study as a whole: Later-stage lesions appeared to have more T cells, more diversity, less clonality.

Nucleic acids came from premalignant or tumor cells enriched by macro-dissection. Trimming cost V 5 bases and J 7 bases, with 18 bases left between them. Germline V gives CDR1 SQVTM, CDR2 ANQGSEA. The CDR3 extends over 14 amino acids. Produced via immunoSEQ multiplex PCR; TCRdb's table is partial and in-frame only. The table has about 12,000 clones, about 85% seen once. Note on this clone: The antigen is undetermined. The sample contains more than one DNA sequence encoding this CDR3.

The TCR originated in a person between 50 and 69 years old with lung adenocarcinoma. The chain uses TRBV29-1 and TRBJ2-1; a weak D match, TRBD2 (5 bases). Sequences were obtained from FFPE tissue from an adenomatous hyperplasia lung lesion. Specified subset: atypical adenomatous hyperplasia (AAH), lung preneoplasia. Here the CDR3 reads CSVRSPTNLNEQFF. Written as DNA, the CDR3 is TGCAGCGTTAGAAGCCCGACTAATTTAAATGAGCAGTTCTTC.